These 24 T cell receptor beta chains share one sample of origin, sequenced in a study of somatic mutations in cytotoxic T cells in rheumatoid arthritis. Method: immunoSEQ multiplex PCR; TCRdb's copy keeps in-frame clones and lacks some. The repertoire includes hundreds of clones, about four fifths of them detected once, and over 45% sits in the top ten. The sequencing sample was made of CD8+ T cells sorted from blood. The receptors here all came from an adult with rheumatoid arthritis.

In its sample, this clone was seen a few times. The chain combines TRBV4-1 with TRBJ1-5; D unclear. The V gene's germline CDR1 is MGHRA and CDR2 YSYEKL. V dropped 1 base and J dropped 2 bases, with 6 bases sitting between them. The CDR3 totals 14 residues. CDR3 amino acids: CASSQANGNQPQHF. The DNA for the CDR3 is TGCGCCAGCAGCCAAGCCAATGGCAATCAGCCCCAGCATTTT.

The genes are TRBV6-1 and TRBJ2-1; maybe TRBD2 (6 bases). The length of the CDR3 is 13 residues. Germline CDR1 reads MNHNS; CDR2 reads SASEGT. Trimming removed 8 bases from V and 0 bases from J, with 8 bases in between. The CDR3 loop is CASVGGSYNEQFF. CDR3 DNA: TGTGCCAGCGTGGGGGGCTCCTACAATGAGCAGTTCTTC.

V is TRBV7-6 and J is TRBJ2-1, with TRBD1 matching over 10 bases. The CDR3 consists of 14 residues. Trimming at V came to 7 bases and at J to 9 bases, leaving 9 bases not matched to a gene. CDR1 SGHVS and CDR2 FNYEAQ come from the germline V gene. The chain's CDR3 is CASTPDRGYGEQFF. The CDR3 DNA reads TGTGCCAGCACCCCGGACAGGGGGTACGGTGAGCAGTTCTTC.

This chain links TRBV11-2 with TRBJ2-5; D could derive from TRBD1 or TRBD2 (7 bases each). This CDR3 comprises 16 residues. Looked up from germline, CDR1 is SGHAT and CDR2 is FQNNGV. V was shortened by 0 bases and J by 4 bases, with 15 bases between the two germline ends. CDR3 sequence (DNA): TGTGCCAGCAGCTTAGAAAGACAGGGAGGGAGAGAGACCCAGTACTTC. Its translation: CASSLERQGGRETQYF.

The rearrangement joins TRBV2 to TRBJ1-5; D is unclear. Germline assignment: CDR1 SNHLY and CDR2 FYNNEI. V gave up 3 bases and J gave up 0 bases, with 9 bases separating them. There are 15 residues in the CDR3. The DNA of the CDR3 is TGTGCCAGCAGTGATGGGGATAATAGCAATCAGCCCCAGCATTTT. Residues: CASSDGDNSNQPQHF.

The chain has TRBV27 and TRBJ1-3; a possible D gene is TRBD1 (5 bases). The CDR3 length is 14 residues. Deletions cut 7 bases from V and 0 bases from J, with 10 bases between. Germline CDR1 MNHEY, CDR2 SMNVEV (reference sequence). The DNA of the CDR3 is TGTGCCAGCAAAGGGGCAGGCTCTGGAAACACCATATATTTT. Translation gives CASKGAGSGNTIYF.

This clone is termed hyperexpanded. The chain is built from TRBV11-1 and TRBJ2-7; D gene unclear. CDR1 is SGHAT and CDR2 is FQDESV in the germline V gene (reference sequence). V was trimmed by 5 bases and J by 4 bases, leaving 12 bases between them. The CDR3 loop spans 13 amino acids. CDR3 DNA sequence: TGTGCCAGCAGCGGGCAGAGAGATTACGAGCAGTACTTC. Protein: CASSGQRDYEQYF.

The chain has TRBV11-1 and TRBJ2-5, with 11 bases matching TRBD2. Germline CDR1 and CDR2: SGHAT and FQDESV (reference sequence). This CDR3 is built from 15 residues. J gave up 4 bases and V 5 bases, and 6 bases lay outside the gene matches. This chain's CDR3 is CASSPLAGGLETQYF. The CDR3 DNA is TGTGCCAGCAGCCCCCTAGCGGGAGGTTTAGAGACCCAGTACTTC.

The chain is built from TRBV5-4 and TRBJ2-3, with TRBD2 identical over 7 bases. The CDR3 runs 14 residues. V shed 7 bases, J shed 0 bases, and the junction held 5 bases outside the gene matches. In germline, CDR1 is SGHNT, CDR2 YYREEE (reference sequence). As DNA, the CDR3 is TGTGCCAGCGATCGGCGGGGGAGCACAGATACGCAGTATTTT. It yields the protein CASDRRGSTDTQYF.

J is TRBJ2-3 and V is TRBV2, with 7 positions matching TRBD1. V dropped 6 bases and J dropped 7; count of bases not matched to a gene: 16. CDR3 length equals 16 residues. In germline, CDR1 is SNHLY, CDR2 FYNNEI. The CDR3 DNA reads TGTGCCAGCAGCCCCCTCCGGACAGGATTAGGAAATACGCAGTATTTT. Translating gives CASSPLRTGLGNTQYF.

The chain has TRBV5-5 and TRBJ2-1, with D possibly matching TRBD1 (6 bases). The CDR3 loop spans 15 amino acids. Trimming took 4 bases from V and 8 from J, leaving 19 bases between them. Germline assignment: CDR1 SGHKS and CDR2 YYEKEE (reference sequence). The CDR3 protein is CASSPDSILRDEQFF. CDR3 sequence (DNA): TGTGCCAGCAGCCCGGACAGCATCCTTCGGGATGAGCAGTTCTTC.

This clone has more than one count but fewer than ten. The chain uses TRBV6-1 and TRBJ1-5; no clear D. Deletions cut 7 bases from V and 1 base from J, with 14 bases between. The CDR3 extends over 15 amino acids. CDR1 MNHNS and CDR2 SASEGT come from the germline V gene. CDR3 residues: CASTRTALSNQPQHF. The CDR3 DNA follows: TGTGCCAGCACAAGGACGGCCCTGAGCAATCAGCCCCAGCATTTT.

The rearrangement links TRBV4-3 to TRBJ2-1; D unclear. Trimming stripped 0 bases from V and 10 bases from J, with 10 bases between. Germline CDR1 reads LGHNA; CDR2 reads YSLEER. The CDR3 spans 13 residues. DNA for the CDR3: TGCGCCAGCAGCCAAGAGGGGTGGGAAGAGCAGTTCTTC. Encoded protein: CASSQEGWEEQFF.

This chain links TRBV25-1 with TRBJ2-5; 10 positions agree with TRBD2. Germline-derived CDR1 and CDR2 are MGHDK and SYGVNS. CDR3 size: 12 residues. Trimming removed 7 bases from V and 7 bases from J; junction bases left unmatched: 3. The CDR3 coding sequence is TGTGCCAGCACGGCTAGCGGGGGGACCCAGTACTTC. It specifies CASTASGGTQYF.

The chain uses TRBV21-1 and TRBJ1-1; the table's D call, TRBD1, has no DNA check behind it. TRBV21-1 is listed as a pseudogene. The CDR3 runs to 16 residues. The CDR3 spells CASRCLVYTIRTEAFF. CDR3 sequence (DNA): TGTGCCAGCAGATGCCTTGTATACACAATTCGCACTGAAGCTTTCTTT.

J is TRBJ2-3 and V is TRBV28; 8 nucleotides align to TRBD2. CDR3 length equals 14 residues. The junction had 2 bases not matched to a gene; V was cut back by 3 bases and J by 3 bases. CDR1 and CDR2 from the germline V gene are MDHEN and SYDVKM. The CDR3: CASSFVAGTDTQYF. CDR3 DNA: TGTGCCAGCAGTTTTGTAGCGGGGACAGATACGCAGTATTTT.

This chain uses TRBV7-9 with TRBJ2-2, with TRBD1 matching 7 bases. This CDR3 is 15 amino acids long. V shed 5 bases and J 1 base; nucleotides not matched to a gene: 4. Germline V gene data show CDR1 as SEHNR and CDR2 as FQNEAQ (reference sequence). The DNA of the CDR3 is TGTGCCAGCAGCCCCTGGACAGGGAACACCGGGGAGCTGTTTTTT. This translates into CASSPWTGNTGELFF.

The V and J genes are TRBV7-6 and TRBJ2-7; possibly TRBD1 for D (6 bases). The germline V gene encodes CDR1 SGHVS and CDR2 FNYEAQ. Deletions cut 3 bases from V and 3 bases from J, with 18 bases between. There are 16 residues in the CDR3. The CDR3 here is CASSLGADRPHYEQYF. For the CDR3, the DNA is TGTGCCAGCAGCTTGGGGGCCGACAGGCCCCACTACGAGCAGTACTTC.

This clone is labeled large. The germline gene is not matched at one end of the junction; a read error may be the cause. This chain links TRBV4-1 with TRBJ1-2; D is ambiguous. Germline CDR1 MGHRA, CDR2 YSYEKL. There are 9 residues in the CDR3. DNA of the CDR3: TGCGCCAGCAGACTTGGCCACACCTTC. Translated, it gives CASRLGHTF.

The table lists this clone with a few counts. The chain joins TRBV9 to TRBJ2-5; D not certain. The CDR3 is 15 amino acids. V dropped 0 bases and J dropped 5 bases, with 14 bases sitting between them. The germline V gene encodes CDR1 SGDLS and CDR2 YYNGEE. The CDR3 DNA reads TGTGCCAGCAGCGTAGAAAGTAGGAATCTGGAGACCCAGTACTTC. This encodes CASSVESRNLETQYF. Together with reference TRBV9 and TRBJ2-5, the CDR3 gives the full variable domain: DSGVTQTPKHLITATGQRVTLRCSPRSGDLSVYWYQQSLDQGLQFLIQYYNGEERAKGNILERFSAQQFPDLHSELNLSSLELGDSALYFCASSVESRNLETQYFGPGTRLLVL.

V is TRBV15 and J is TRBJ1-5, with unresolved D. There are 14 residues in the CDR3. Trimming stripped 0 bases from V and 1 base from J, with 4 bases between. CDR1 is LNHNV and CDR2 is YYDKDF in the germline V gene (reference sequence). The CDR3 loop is CATSRDRSNQPQHF. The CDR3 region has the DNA TGTGCCACCAGCAGAGATCGGAGCAATCAGCCCCAGCATTTT.

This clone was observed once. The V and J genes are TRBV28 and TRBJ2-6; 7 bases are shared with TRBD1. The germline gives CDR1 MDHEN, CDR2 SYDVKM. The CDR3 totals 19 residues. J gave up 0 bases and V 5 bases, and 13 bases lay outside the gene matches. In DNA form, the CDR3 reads TGTGCCAGCAGTACAGCCGGAGCGACAGGGATCTCTGGGGCCAACGTCCTGACTTTC. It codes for CASSTAGATGISGANVLTF.

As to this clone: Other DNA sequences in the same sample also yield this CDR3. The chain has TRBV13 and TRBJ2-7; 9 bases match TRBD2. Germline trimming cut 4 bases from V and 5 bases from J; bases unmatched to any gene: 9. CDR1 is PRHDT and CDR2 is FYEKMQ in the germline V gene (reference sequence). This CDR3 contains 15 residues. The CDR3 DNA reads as TGTGCCAGCAGCTCCGGGGTAGCGGGGGCACACGAGCAGTACTTC. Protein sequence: CASSSGVAGAHEQYF.

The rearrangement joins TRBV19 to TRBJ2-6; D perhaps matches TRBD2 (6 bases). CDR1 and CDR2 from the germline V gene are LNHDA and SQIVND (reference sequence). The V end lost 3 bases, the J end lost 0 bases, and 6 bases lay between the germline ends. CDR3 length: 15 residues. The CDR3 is CASSIGSSGANVLTF. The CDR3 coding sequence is TGTGCCAGTAGTATCGGGAGCTCTGGGGCCAACGTCCTGACTTTC.